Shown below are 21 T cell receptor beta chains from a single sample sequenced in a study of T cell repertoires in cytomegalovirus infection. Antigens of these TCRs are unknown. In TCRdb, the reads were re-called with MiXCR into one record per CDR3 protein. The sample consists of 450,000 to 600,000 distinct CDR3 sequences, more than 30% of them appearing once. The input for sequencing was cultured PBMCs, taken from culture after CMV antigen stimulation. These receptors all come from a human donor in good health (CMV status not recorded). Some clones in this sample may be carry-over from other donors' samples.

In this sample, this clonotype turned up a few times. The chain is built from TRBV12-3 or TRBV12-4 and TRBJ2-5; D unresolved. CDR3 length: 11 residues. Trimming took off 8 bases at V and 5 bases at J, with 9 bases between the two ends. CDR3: CASAVGETQYF. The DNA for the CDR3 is TGTGCCAGCGCGGTGGGGGAGACCCAGTACTTC.

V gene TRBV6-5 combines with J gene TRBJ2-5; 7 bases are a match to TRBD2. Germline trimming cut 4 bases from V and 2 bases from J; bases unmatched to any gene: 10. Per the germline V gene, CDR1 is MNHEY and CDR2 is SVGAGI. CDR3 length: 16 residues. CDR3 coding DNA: TGTGCCAGCAGTTCCGTTACTAGCGAGCCACAAGAGACCCAGTACTTC. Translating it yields CASSSVTSEPQETQYF.

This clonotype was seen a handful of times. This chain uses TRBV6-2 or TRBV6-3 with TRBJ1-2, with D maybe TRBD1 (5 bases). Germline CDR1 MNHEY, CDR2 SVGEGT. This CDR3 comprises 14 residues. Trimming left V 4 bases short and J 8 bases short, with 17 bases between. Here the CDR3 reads CASSSLGAWRGYTF. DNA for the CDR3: TGTGCCAGCAGTTCTCTAGGGGCATGGCGAGGCTACACCTTC.

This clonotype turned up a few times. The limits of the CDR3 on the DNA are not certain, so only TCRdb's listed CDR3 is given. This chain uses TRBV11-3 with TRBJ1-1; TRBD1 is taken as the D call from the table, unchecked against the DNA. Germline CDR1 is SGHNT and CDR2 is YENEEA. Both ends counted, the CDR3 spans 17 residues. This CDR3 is CASSSYMRFGAGTEAFF.

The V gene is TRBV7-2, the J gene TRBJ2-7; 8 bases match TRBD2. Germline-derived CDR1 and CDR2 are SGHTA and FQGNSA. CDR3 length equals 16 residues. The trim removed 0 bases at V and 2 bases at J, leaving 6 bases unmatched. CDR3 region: CASSLALLAGPYEQYF. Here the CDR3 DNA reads TGTGCCAGCAGCTTAGCGCTTTTAGCGGGACCCTACGAGCAGTACTTC.

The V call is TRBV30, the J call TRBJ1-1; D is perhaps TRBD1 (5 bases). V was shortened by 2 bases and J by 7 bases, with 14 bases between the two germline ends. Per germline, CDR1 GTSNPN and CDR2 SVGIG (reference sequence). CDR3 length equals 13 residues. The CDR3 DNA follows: TGTGCCTGGAGTATCCCGCCGGGACTTGAAGCTTTCTTT. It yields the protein CAWSIPPGLEAFF.

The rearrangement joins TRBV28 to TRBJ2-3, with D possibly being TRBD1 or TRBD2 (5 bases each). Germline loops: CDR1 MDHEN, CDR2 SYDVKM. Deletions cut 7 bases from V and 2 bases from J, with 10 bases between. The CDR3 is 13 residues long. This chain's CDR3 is CASNRGDTDTQYF. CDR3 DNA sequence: TGTGCCAGCAATCGAGGGGACACAGATACGCAGTATTTT.

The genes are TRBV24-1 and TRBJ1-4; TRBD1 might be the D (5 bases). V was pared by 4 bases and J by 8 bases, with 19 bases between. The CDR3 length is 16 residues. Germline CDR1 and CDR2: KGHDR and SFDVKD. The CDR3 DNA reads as TGTGCCACCAGTGACCCCGGGACCGCTGGGGAAGAAAAACTGTTTTTT. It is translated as CATSDPGTAGEEKLFF.

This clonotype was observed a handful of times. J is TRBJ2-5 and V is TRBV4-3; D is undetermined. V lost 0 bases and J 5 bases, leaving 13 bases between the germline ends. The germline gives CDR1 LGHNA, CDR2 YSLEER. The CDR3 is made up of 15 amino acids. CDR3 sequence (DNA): TGCGCCAGCAGCCAAGAGAGGTGGTCGCGGGAGACCCAGTACTTC. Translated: CASSQERWSRETQYF.

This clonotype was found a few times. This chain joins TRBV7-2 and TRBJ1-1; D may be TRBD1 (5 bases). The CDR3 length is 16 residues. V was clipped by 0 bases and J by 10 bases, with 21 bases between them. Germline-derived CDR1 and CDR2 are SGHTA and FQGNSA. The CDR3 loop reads CASSLARGRAPDGAFF. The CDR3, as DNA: TGTGCCAGCAGCTTAGCGCGGGGCAGGGCCCCCGATGGAGCTTTCTTT.

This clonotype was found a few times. CDR3 coding DNA: TGTGCCAGCAGCGCTTCTACTGGGGCCAACGTCCTGACTTTC. Encoded protein: CASSASTGANVLTF. The chain is built from TRBV7-2 and TRBJ2-6; D is uncertain. V lost 5 bases and J 2 bases, leaving 7 bases between the germline ends. The CDR3 contains 14 residues. From germline, CDR1 is SGHTA and CDR2 FQGNSA.

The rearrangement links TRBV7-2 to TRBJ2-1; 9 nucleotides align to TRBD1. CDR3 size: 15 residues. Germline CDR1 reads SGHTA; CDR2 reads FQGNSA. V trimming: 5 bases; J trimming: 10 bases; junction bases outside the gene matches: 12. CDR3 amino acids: CASSPSGQGRREQFF. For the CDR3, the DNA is TGTGCCAGCAGCCCCTCGGGACAGGGACGTCGCGAGCAGTTCTTC.

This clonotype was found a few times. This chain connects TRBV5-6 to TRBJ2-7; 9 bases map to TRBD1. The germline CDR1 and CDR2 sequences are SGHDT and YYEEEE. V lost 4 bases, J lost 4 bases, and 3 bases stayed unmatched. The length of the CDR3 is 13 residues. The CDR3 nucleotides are TGTGCCAGCAGCAGTGGGACAGGGTACGAGCAGTACGTC. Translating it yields CASSSGTGYEQYV.

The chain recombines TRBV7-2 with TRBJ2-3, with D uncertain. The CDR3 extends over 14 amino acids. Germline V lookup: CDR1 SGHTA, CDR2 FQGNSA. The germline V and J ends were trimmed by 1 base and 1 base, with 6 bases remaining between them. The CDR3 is CASSLETGTDTQYF. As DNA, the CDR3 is TGTGCCAGCAGCTTAGAGACTGGCACAGATACGCAGTATTTT.

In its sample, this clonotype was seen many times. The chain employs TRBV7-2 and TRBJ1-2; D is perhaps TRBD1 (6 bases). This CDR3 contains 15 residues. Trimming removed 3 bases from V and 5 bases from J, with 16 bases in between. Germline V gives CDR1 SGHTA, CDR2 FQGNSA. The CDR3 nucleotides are TGTGCCAGCAGCTTCGGACAGAGCCCCCTATATGGCTACACCTTC. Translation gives CASSFGQSPLYGYTF.

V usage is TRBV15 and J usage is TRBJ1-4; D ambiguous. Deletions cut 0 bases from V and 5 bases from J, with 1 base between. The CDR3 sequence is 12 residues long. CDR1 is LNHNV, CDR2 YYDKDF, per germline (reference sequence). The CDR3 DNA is TGTGCCACCAGCAGAGACAATGAAAAACTGTTTTTT. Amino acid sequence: CATSRDNEKLFF.

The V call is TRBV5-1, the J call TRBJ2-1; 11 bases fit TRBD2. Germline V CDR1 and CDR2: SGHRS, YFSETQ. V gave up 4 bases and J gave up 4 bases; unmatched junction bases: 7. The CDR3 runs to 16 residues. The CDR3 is CASSPVLAGAYNEQFF. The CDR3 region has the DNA TGCGCCAGCAGCCCAGTACTAGCGGGAGCATACAATGAGCAGTTCTTC.

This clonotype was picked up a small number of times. Here the CDR3 reads CASSLSSGRSHNEQFF. The CDR3 DNA reads as TGTGCCAGCAGCCTATCTAGCGGGAGGTCACACAATGAGCAGTTCTTC. V is TRBV12-3 or TRBV12-4 and J is TRBJ2-1, with 11 nucleotides matching TRBD2. The ends lost 6 bases at V and 5 bases at J; junction bases unmatched: 9. CDR3 size: 16 residues.

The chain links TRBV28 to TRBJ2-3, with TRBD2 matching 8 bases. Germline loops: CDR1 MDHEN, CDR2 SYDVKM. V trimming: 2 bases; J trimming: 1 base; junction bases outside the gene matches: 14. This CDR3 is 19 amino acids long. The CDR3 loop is CASSLQDPVVSGGTDTQYF. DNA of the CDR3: TGTGCCAGCAGTTTACAGGATCCCGTGGTTAGCGGGGGCACAGATACGCAGTATTTT.

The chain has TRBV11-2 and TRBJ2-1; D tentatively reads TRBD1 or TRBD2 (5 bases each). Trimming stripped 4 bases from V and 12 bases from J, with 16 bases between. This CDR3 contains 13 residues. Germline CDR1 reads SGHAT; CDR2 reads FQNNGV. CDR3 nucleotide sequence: TGTGCCAGCAGCTCCTCTCGGGGCCCGGGGCAGTTCTTC. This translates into CASSSSRGPGQFF.

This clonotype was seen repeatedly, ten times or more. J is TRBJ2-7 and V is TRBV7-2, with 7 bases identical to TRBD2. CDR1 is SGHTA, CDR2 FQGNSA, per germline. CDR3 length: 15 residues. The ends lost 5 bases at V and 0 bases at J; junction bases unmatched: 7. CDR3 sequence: CASSTSGITSYEQYF. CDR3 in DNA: TGTGCCAGCAGCACCAGCGGGATCACCTCCTACGAGCAGTACTTC.